The present entry profiles one TCR beta chain with its context. This sample is part of a study of blood T cell repertoires in COVID-19. In the study's own analysis: It was from reference gene primer amplification that nucleated cell counts were estimated. The assay was immunoSEQ multiplex PCR, and TCRdb's table has in-frame clones only and misses some. V and J calls and clone size follow that table, whereas D and trimming were derived from the DNA. The sample carries about 210,000 clones, about 90% recorded once. The V gene end was trimmed by 1 base and the J gene end by 6 bases; junction bases not matched to a gene: 7. CDR1 and CDR2 from the germline V gene are SGHRS and YFSETQ. The CDR3 spans 16 residues.

The sequencing input was peripheral blood. This TCR was sampled from a man younger than 45 with acute or convalescent COVID-19. The rearrangement uses TRBV5-1 and TRBJ2-1; 10 bases line up with TRBD2. CDR3 protein: CASSLPTSGTGNEQFF. Written as DNA, the CDR3 is TGCGCCAGCAGCTTGCCAACTAGCGGGACTGGCAATGAGCAGTTCTTC.